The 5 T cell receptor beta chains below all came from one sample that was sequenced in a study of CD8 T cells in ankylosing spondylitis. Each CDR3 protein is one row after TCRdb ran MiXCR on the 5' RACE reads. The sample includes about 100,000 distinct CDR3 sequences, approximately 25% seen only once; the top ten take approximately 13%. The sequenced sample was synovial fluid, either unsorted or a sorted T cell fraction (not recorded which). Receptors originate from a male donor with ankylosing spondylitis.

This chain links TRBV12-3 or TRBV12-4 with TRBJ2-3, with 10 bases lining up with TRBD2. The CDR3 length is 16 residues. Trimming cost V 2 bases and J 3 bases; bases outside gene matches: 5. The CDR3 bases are TGTGCCAGCAGTTTATGGCTAGCGGGAGAGACAGATACGCAGTATTTT. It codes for CASSLWLAGETDTQYF.

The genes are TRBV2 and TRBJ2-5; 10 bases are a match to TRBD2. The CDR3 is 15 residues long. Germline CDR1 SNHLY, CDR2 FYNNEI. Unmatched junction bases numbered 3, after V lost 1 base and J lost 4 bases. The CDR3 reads CASSEGASGRETQYF. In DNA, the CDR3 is TGTGCCAGCAGTGAAGGGGCTAGCGGGAGAGAGACCCAGTACTTC.

The DNA for the CDR3 is TGTGCCAGCAGTCGACAGGGTTTCGATACGCAGTATTTT. It encodes CASSRQGFDTQYF. The chain couples TRBV27 to TRBJ2-3, with TRBD1 matching 7 bases. There are 13 residues in the CDR3. Germline V gene lookup returns CDR1 MNHEY and CDR2 SMNVEV (reference sequence). V shed 5 bases, J shed 6 bases, and the junction held 5 bases outside the gene matches.

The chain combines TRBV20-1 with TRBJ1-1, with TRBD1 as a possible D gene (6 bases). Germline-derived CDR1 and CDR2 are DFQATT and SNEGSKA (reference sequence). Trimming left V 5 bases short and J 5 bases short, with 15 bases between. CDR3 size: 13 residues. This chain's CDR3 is CSAPRGAGTEAFF. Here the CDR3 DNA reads TGCAGTGCTCCCAGGGGCGCGGGAACTGAAGCTTTCTTT.

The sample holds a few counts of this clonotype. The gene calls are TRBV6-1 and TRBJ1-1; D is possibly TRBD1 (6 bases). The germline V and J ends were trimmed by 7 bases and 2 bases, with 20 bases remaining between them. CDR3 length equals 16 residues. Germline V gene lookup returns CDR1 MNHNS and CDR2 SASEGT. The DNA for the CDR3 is TGTGCCAGCAATAAAGGGGGTGGGACCTCAAACACTGAAGCTTTCTTT. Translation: CASNKGGGTSNTEAFF.